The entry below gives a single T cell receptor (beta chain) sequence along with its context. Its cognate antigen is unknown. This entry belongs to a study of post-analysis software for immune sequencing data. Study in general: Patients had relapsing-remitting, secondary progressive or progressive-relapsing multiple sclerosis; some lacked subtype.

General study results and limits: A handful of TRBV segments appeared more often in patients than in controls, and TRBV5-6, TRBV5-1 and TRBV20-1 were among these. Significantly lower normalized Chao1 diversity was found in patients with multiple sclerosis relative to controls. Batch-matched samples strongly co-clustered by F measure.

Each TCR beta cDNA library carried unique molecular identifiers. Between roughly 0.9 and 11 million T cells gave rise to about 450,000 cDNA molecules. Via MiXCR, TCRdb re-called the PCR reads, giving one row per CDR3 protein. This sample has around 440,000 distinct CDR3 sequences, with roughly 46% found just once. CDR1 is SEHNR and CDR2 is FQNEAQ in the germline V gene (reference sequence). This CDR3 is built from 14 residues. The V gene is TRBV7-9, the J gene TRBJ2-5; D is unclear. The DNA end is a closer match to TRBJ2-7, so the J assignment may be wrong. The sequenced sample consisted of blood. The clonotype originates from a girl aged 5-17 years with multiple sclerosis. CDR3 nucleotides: TGTGCCAGCAGTCCTGCTGGGCTAGCCTACGAGCAGTACTTC. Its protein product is CASSPAGLAYEQYF.